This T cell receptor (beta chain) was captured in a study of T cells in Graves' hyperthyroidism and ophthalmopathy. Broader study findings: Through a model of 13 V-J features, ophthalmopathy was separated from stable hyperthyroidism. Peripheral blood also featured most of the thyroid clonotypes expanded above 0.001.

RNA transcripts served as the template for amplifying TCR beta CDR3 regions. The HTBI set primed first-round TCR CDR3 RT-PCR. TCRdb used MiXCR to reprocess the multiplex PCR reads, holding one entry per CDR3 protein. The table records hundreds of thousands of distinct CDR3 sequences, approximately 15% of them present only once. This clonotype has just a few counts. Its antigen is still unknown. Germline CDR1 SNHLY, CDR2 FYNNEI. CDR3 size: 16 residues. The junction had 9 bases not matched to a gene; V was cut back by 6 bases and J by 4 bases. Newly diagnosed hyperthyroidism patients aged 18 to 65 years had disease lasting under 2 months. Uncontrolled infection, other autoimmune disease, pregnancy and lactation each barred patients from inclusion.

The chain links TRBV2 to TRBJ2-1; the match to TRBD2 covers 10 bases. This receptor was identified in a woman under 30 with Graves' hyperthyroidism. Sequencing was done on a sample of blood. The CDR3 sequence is CASRSEGLAAYNEQFF. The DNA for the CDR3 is TGTGCCAGCAGGAGCGAAGGACTAGCGGCGTACAATGAGCAGTTCTTC.